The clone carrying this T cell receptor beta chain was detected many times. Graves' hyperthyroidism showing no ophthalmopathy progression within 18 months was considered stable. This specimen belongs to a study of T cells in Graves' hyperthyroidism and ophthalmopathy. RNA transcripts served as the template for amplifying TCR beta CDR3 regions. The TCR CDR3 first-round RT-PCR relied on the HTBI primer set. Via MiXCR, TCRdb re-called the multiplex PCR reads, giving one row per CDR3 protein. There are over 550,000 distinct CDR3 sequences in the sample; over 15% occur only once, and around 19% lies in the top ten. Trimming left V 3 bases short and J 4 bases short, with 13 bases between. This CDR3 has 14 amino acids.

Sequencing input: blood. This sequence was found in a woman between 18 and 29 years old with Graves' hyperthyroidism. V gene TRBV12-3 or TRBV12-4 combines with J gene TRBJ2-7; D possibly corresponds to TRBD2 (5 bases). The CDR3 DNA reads TGTGCCAGCAGTTTGGGCAGAACGGGATACGAGCAGTACTTC. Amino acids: CASSLGRTGYEQYF.